The source of this T cell receptor beta chain is a study of shared clonotypes between healthy human individuals. Overall study: The donor group consisted of two women and three men, aged 18 to 49. Each donor's CD8 memory used one plate, CD8 naive two, each CD4 subset three. General observations from the study: Naive subsets tended to show greater estimated richness than memory subsets.

The donors, healthy adults who were HIV-negative, had experienced no recent acute infections or vaccinations. With regard to this clone: Its cognate antigen is unknown.

Germline CDR1 and CDR2: SQVTM and ANQGSEA. The CDR3 sequence is 15 residues long. The V and J ends lost 4 bases and 6 bases respectively, with 19 bases between them. Repertoires were generated with immunoSEQ multiplex PCR, while TCRdb's copy carries only in-frame clones and drops some. The table has a few million clones, just over 90% seen once. The chain couples TRBV29-1 to TRBJ1-5; perhaps TRBD1 as D (6 bases). Sample: naive CD4+ T cells from PBMCs. The subset: CD45RA+ positively selected. The TCR sequence derives from a man in his late teens or twenties in good health. Some clones in this sample may be carry-over from other donors' samples. The CDR3 loop is CSVAGGRGGSQPQHF. The CDR3 bases are TGCAGCGTTGCAGGTGGGCGGGGGGGCTCTCAGCCCCAGCATTTT. The full variable domain, rest sourced from reference TRBV29-1 and TRBJ1-5, is SAVISQKPSRDICQRGTSLTIQCQVDSQVTMMFWYRQQPGQSLTLIATANQGSEATYESGFVIDKFPISRPNLTFSTLTVSNMSPEDSSIYLCSVAGGRGGSQPQHFGDGTRLSIL.